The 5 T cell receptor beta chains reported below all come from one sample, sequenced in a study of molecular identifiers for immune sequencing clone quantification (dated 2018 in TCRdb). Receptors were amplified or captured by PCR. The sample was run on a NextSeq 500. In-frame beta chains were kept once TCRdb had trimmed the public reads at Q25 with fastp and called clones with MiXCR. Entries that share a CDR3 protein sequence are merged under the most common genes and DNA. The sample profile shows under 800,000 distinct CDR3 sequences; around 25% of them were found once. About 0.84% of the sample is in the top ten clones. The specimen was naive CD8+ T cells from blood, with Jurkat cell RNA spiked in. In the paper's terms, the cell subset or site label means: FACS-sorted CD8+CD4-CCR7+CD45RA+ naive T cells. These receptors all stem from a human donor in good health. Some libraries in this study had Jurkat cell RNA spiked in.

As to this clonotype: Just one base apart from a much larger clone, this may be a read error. The CDR3 protein is CASSSTGAGGEQHF. The CDR3 DNA sequence: TGTGCCAGCAGCTCCACCGGGGCCGGCGGCGAGCAGCACTTC. V is TRBV5-3 and J is TRBJ2-7; D possibly uses TRBD1 or TRBD2 (5 bases each). TRBV5-3 is noted as an ORF with a role that remains uncertain. The CDR3 loop spans 14 amino acids.

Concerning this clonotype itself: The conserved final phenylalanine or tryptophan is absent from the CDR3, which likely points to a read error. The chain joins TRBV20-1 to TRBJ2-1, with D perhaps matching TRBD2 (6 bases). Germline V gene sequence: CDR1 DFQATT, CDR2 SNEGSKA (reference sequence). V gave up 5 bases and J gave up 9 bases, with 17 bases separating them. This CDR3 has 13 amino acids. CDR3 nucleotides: TGCAGTGCTCTCGGGACTCCTTGGGGTGAGCAGTTCCTC. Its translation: CSALGTPWGEQFL.

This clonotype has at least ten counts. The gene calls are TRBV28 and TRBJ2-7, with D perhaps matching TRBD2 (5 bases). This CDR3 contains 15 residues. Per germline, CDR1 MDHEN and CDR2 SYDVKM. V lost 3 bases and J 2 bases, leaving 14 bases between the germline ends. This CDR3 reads CASSFRGKKAYEQYF. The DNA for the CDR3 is TGTGCCAGCAGTTTCCGGGGAAAGAAGGCCTACGAGCAGTACTTC.

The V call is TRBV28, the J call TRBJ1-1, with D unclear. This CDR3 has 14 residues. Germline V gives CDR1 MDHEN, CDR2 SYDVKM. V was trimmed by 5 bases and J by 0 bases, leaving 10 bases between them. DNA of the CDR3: TGTGCCAGCAGTATACAGCTAGTGAACACTGAAGCTTTCTTT. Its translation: CASSIQLVNTEAFF.

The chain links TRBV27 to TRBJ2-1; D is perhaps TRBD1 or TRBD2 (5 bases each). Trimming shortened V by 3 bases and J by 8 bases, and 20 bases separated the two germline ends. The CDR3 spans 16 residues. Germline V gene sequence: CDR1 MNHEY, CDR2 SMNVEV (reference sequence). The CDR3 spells CASSFESGPMGDEQFF. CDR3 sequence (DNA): TGTGCCAGCAGTTTCGAATCGGGACCCATGGGAGATGAGCAGTTCTTC.